Below are 2 T cell receptor beta chains sequenced from a single sample in a study of T cell repertoires in cytomegalovirus infection. TCRdb analysed the reads with MiXCR anew, one entry per CDR3 protein. The profile covers about 490,000 distinct CDR3 sequences, with more than 15% appearing a single time and approximately 24% taken by the ten largest. The sample taken for sequencing was CD8+ T cells from PBMCs. The receptors derive from a human donor in good health (CMV status not recorded). Some clones in this sample may be carry-over from other donors' samples.

This clonotype was found a few times. The chain couples TRBV29-1 to TRBJ1-1; TRBD1 aligns across 9 bases. With 7 bases clipped from V and 5 bases from J, the junction kept 5 bases outside the gene matches. The length of the CDR3 is 12 residues. Per germline, CDR1 SQVTM and CDR2 ANQGSEA. DNA for the CDR3: TGCAGCGCCGACAGGGGGAGTACTGAAGCTTTCTTT. This translates into CSADRGSTEAFF.

The sample holds a few counts of this clonotype. The V and J genes are TRBV12-3 or TRBV12-4 and TRBJ2-5; D gene uncertain. Trimming took off 3 bases at V and 2 bases at J, with 13 bases between the two ends. This CDR3 contains 15 residues. The chain's CDR3 is CASSFWEGNQETQYF. The CDR3 DNA reads TGTGCCAGCAGTTTTTGGGAAGGGAATCAAGAGACCCAGTACTTC.